Below are 16 T cell receptor beta chains sequenced from a single sample in a study of cytomegalovirus exposure and HLA in healthy donors. Primers: 60 Vbeta forward and 13 Jbeta reverse. Clones were read by immunoSEQ multiplex PCR, and TCRdb kept only the in-frame ones, dropping some. The table shows 160,000 or so clones, with about 88% occurring only once. Sequenced sample: PBMCs. All receptors come from a woman younger than 35 in good health and CMV-seronegative.

This chain joins TRBV6-5 and TRBJ2-2, with 8 nucleotides matching TRBD1. CDR3 length: 13 residues. Trimming removed 7 bases from V and 5 bases from J; junction bases left unmatched: 3. Germline V gene data show CDR1 as MNHEY and CDR2 as SVGAGI. CDR3 sequence: CASTRTGTGELFF. For the CDR3, the DNA is TGTGCCAGCACCCGGACAGGGACCGGGGAGCTGTTTTTT.

The CDR3 region has the DNA TGTGCCAGCAGGCGGGACCTGACCTACGAGCAGTACTTC. It codes for CASRRDLTYEQYF. The J gene is TRBJ2-7, the V gene TRBV28, with D possibly matching TRBD2 (6 bases). This CDR3 has 13 residues. In germline, CDR1 is MDHEN, CDR2 SYDVKM. Between the trimmed V and J ends, which lost 6 bases and 2 bases, there was a span of 11 bases.

Only a few counts were recorded for this clone. The chain couples TRBV7-3 to TRBJ2-7, with 8 nucleotides matching TRBD1. The CDR3 extends over 15 amino acids. CDR1 SGHTA and CDR2 FQGTGA come from the germline V gene. Trimming cost V 5 bases and J 2 bases; bases outside gene matches: 8. CDR3 sequence reads: CASSTPRQGPYEQYF. The CDR3 coding sequence is TGTGCCAGCAGCACCCCTCGACAGGGGCCCTACGAGCAGTACTTC.

The chain uses TRBV2 and TRBJ1-2; D is ambiguous. CDR3 length: 13 amino acids. Trimming removed 1 base at V and 3 bases at J, with 6 bases between. The germline V gene has CDR1 SNHLY and CDR2 FYNNEI. The CDR3 nucleotides are TGTGCCAGCAGTGAAGGAGTATACTATGGCTACACCTTC. Translation: CASSEGVYYGYTF. Full variable domain (rest looked up from reference TRBV2 and TRBJ1-2): EPEVTQTPSHQVTQMGQEVILRCVPISNHLYFYWYRQILGQKVEFLVSFYNNEISEKSEIFDDQFSVERPDGSNFTLKIRSTKLEDSAMYFCASSEGVYYGYTFGSGTRLTVV.

V usage is TRBV5-1 and J usage is TRBJ2-3, with D perhaps matching TRBD1 (5 bases). CDR3 length: 15 residues. Germline values: CDR1 SGHRS, CDR2 YFSETQ. The V gene lost 0 bases and the J gene lost 4 bases, with 12 bases spanning the gap. CDR3 amino acids: CASSLEGTGADTQYF. CDR3 nucleotides: TGCGCCAGCAGCTTGGAGGGAACAGGCGCAGATACGCAGTATTTT.

This chain connects TRBV29-1 to TRBJ1-1; 7 positions agree with TRBD1. This CDR3 has 19 residues. Looked up from germline, CDR1 is SQVTM and CDR2 is ANQGSEA. The V and J ends lost 0 bases and 2 bases, in that order; junction bases with no gene match: 18. CDR3 amino acids: CSVEDRVGGASWGNTEAFF. The DNA of the CDR3 is TGCAGCGTTGAAGATCGCGTAGGGGGCGCGAGTTGGGGAAACACTGAAGCTTTCTTT.

The chain links TRBV7-9 to TRBJ1-4; 7 nucleotides line up with TRBD1. After removal of 5 bases from V and 8 bases from J, the junction contained 11 bases not matched to a gene. The CDR3 sequence is 15 residues long. Germline V CDR1 and CDR2: SEHNR, FQNEAQ (reference sequence). The CDR3, as DNA: TGTGCCAGCAGCATAAGACAGGGAAGGGAAGAAAAACTGTTTTTT. The encoded protein is CASSIRQGREEKLFF. Together with reference TRBV7-9 and TRBJ1-4, the CDR3 gives the full variable domain: DTGVSQNPRHKITKRGQNVTFRCDPISEHNRLYWYRQTLGQGPEFLTYFQNEAQLEKSRLLSDRFSAERPKGSFSTLEIQRTEQGDSAMYLCASSIRQGREEKLFFGSGTQLSVL.

This clone was recorded once. The chain is built from TRBV18 and TRBJ2-3; TRBD2 agrees at 8 bases. Trimming took 1 base from V and 0 from J; bases not matched to a gene: 9. CDR3 length: 18 amino acids. From germline, CDR1 is KGHSH and CDR2 LQKENI. CDR3 loop: CASSPLVAGGASTDTQYF. In DNA form, the CDR3 reads TGTGCCAGCTCACCACTAGTTGCGGGGGGCGCGAGCACAGATACGCAGTATTTT.

The chain carries TRBV27 and TRBJ2-3; no definite D call. Per germline, CDR1 MNHEY and CDR2 SMNVEV (reference sequence). The CDR3 loop spans 14 amino acids. Trimming stripped 6 bases from V and 4 bases from J, with 14 bases between. The CDR3 sequence is CASSSRDGADTQYF. The CDR3 nucleotides are TGTGCCAGCAGCTCCCGAGACGGAGCAGATACGCAGTATTTT.

The V call is TRBV5-1, the J call TRBJ2-5; 8 positions agree with TRBD2. The length of the CDR3 is 14 residues. Trimming took 4 bases from V and 1 from J; bases not matched to a gene: 3. In germline, CDR1 is SGHRS, CDR2 YFSETQ. The CDR3 DNA is TGCGCCAGCAGCACAGGGACTAGCCAAGAGACCCAGTACTTC. This sequence encodes CASSTGTSQETQYF.

The V gene is TRBV6-6, the J gene TRBJ2-1; TRBD1 matches 11 bases. Germline values: CDR1 MNHNY, CDR2 SVGAGI (reference sequence). Trimming took 6 bases from V and 4 from J; bases not matched to a gene: 5. This CDR3 region has 15 residues. In DNA, the CDR3 is TGTGCCAGCAGCCGGACAGGGGGCCCGTACAATGAGCAGTTCTTC. Protein sequence: CASSRTGGPYNEQFF.

The V and J genes are TRBV10-3 and TRBJ2-7; possible D gene TRBD1, 5 bases. Germline CDR1 and CDR2: ENHRY and SYGVKD. Trimming shortened V by 3 bases and J by 4 bases, and 10 bases separated the two germline ends. The CDR3 runs 13 residues. CDR3 sequence reads: CAISEFQGYEQYF. The CDR3 DNA reads as TGTGCCATCAGTGAATTTCAGGGTTACGAGCAGTACTTC.

The chain couples TRBV28 to TRBJ2-4, with D hard to call. The CDR3 covers 13 residues. Germline V lookup: CDR1 MDHEN, CDR2 SYDVKM. V lost 7 bases, J lost 13 bases, and 20 bases lay in between. The CDR3 coding sequence is TGTGCCAGCACCTCTCCACTGGCGGCGATGCAGTACTTC. It specifies CASTSPLAAMQYF.

Note on this clone: An end of the junction does not agree with germline; a read error may underlie this. The sample contains more than one DNA sequence encoding this CDR3. The chain links TRBV7-9 to TRBJ1-1, with 9 bases aligning to TRBD1. CDR1 is SEHNR, CDR2 FQNEAQ, per germline (reference sequence). The CDR3 is 14 residues long. In DNA form, the CDR3 reads TGCGCCAGCAGCTTAGGACAGGGGTTGGGAGAAGCTTTCTTT. Translating gives CASSLGQGLGEAFF. The whole variable domain, remainder taken from reference TRBV7-9 and TRBJ1-1, is DTGVSQNPRHKITKRGQNVTFRCDPISEHNRLYWYRQTLGQGPEFLTYFQNEAQLEKSRLLSDRFSAERPKGSFSTLEIQRTEQGDSAMYLCASSLGQGLGEAFFGQGTRLTVV.

This clone has a single count. The chain carries TRBV11-2 and TRBJ2-7; TRBD2 is a possible D gene (6 bases). The V end lost 3 bases, the J end lost 0 bases, and 9 bases lay between the germline ends. The germline V gene has CDR1 SGHAT and CDR2 FQNNGV. The length of the CDR3 is 14 residues. The CDR3: CASSFAGLSYEQYF. In DNA, the CDR3 is TGTGCCAGCAGCTTTGCGGGGCTCTCCTACGAGCAGTACTTC.

In its sample, this clone was seen once. The V and J genes are TRBV7-6 and TRBJ1-2, with 7 bases identical to TRBD1. The CDR3 sequence is 13 residues long. Germline lookup yields CDR1 SGHVS and CDR2 FNYEAQ. V was clipped by 5 bases and J by 3 bases; unmatched bases: 3. The CDR3 DNA sequence: TGTGCCAGCAGCGCAGGGACAGACTATGGCTACACCTTC. This gives the protein CASSAGTDYGYTF.